The 18 T cell receptor beta chains below were found in one sample sequenced in a study of cytomegalovirus exposure and HLA in healthy donors. Primers for the PCR totalled 60 Vbeta and 13 Jbeta. Using immunoSEQ multiplex PCR, the repertoire was profiled, and TCRdb retains in-frame clones only, with some absent. Among 55,000 to 70,000 clones listed, 83% were seen once. The sample was PBMCs. The receptors stem from a human donor in good health.

The V gene is TRBV18, the J gene TRBJ2-1; 16 bases fit TRBD2. CDR1 is KGHSH, CDR2 LQKENI, per germline. This CDR3 spans 20 amino acids. With 0 bases clipped from V and 10 bases from J, the junction kept 15 bases outside the gene matches. The CDR3 loop is CASSPPQGPGLAGGLYEQFF. The CDR3 DNA reads as TGTGCCAGCTCACCACCTCAGGGGCCGGGACTAGCGGGAGGGCTTTACGAGCAGTTCTTC.

J is TRBJ2-7 and V is TRBV5-4; 9 bases align to TRBD2. Per germline, CDR1 SGHNT and CDR2 YYREEE (reference sequence). Trimming took 0 bases from V and 7 from J; bases not matched to a gene: 14. CDR3 length equals 17 residues. The CDR3 loop reads CASSLDSGGTQPMEQYF. CDR3 DNA sequence: TGTGCCAGCAGCTTGGATAGCGGGGGCACCCAACCCATGGAGCAGTACTTC.

J is TRBJ2-1 and V is TRBV4-1; 14 bases are shared with TRBD2. The V segment lost 2 bases and the J segment 9 bases; nucleotides outside the gene matches: 9. This CDR3 has 17 residues. The germline gives CDR1 MGHRA, CDR2 YSYEKL. The CDR3 protein is CASSQTTGLAGGIEQFF. The CDR3 nucleotides are TGCGCCAGCAGCCAAACTACAGGACTAGCGGGAGGTATTGAGCAGTTCTTC.

This clone was counted a single time. V gene TRBV5-8 combines with J gene TRBJ2-7, with 7 bases that match TRBD1. J gave up 3 bases and V 4 bases, and 1 base lay outside the gene matches. The CDR3 contains 12 residues. The germline V gene encodes CDR1 SGHTS and CDR2 YDEGEE. The CDR3 nucleotides read TGTGCCAGCAGCCCAGGGGGCTACGAGCAGTACTTC. This translates into CASSPGGYEQYF.

CDR3 coding DNA: TGTGCCAGCATGAGGACCTGGGACAGGGTTAGCACAGATACGCAGTATTTT. The encoded protein is CASMRTWDRVSTDTQYF. This chain joins TRBV27 and TRBJ2-3; TRBD1 matches at 9 bases. The V gene end was trimmed by 7 bases and the J gene end by 0 bases; junction bases not matched to a gene: 11. Germline V CDR1 and CDR2: MNHEY, SMNVEV (reference sequence). The CDR3 is 17 residues long.

The chain uses TRBV30 and TRBJ1-5; D unresolved. Germline V gives CDR1 GTSNPN, CDR2 SVGIG (reference sequence). The CDR3 is 15 residues long. V lost 7 bases and J lost 8, with 24 bases in between. Here the CDR3 DNA reads TGTGCCTACCTTACGAAGGGAGCAGCCTCGGAGCCCCAGCATTTT. Protein product: CAYLTKGAASEPQHF.

J is TRBJ2-1 and V is TRBV9; 12 nucleotides line up with TRBD2. This CDR3 is built from 19 residues. Germline assignment: CDR1 SGDLS and CDR2 YYNGEE. V lost 3 bases to trimming and J lost 0 bases; unmatched junction nucleotides: 10. Here the CDR3 reads CASSAIGLAGLSSYNEQFF. DNA for the CDR3: TGTGCCAGCAGCGCAATAGGACTAGCGGGGTTAAGCTCCTACAATGAGCAGTTCTTC.

The chain is built from TRBV7-9 and TRBJ2-1; 7 nucleotides agree with TRBD2. With 5 bases clipped from V and 2 bases from J, the junction kept 12 bases outside the gene matches. Germline CDR1 is SEHNR and CDR2 is FQNEAQ (reference sequence). The CDR3 runs 17 residues. The CDR3 here is CASSPKARLATYNEQFF. CDR3 in DNA: TGTGCCAGCAGCCCGAAAGCGAGACTAGCTACCTACAATGAGCAGTTCTTC.

This sequence joins TRBV11-1 and TRBJ2-7; a weak D match, TRBD2 (5 bases). Trimming stripped 6 bases from V and 2 bases from J, with 17 bases between. Germline V gives CDR1 SGHAT, CDR2 FQDESV (reference sequence). This CDR3 contains 15 residues. The CDR3 here is CASSQKVVGTYEQYF. The CDR3 region has the DNA TGTGCCAGCAGTCAAAAGGTTGTCGGGACCTACGAGCAGTACTTC. Full variable domain (remainder filled in from reference TRBV11-1 and TRBJ2-7): EAEVAQSPRYKITEKSQAVAFWCDPISGHATLYWYRQILGQGPELLVQFQDESVVDDSQLPKDRFSAERLKGVDSTLKIQPAELGDSAMYLCASSQKVVGTYEQYFGPGTRLTVT.

This chain uses TRBV5-6 with TRBJ2-1, with D possibly matching TRBD1 (5 bases). Germline CDR1 reads SGHDT; CDR2 reads YYEEEE. Trimming left V 2 bases short and J 15 bases short, with 15 bases between. This CDR3 comprises 12 residues. The CDR3 is CASSFIGVGWFF. CDR3 DNA sequence: TGTGCCAGCAGCTTCATAGGGGTTGGATGGTTCTTC.

This sequence joins TRBV7-2 and TRBJ2-3; 8 bases match TRBD2. The germline gives CDR1 SGHTA, CDR2 FQGNSA. J was trimmed by 4 bases and V by 7 bases; bases with no gene match: 10. The CDR3 length is 15 residues. The CDR3: CASMPTGGVADTQYF. The CDR3 DNA reads as TGTGCCAGCATGCCCACGGGAGGGGTCGCAGATACGCAGTATTTT.

The chain employs TRBV4-2 and TRBJ1-4, with TRBD1 identical over 7 bases. The CDR3 spans 14 residues. Germline V gives CDR1 LGHNA, CDR2 YNFKEQ. The ends lost 1 base at V and 7 bases at J; junction bases unmatched: 3. The CDR3 sequence is CASSQGGGGEKLFF. The CDR3 bases are TGTGCCAGCAGCCAAGGAGGGGGCGGTGAAAAACTGTTTTTT.

This chain links TRBV6-6 with TRBJ1-2; D remains unclear. Germline V gene lookup returns CDR1 MNHNY and CDR2 SVGAGI (reference sequence). Trimming took off 5 bases at V and 1 base at J, with 17 bases between the two ends. This CDR3 spans 16 amino acids. CDR3 coding DNA: TGTGCCAGCAGTACCACCCCCCGGGGTGGTAACTATGGCTACACCTTC. Its protein product is CASSTTPRGGNYGYTF.

V is TRBV7-3 and J is TRBJ2-2; D is uncertain. V dropped 3 bases and J dropped 6 bases, with 5 bases sitting between them. The germline V gene has CDR1 SGHTA and CDR2 FQGTGA. The CDR3 consists of 12 residues. CDR3 nucleotide sequence: TGTGCCAGCAGCTTCTTTCCCGGGGAGCTGTTTTTT. Protein: CASSFFPGELFF.

The CDR3, as DNA: TGTGCCAGCAGCACGGTAGCGGGAGGGTTCATTGAGCAGTTCTTC. Translated: CASSTVAGGFIEQFF. The chain uses TRBV7-8 and TRBJ2-1, with 11 positions matching TRBD2. CDR3 size: 15 residues. CDR1 is SGHVS and CDR2 is FQNEAQ in the germline V gene. J was trimmed by 9 bases and V by 5 bases; bases with no gene match: 9.

The chain recombines TRBV5-4 with TRBJ1-4; the D is unclear. Germline CDR1 reads SGHNT; CDR2 reads YYREEE (reference sequence). The CDR3 consists of 13 residues. Between the trimmed V and J ends, which lost 0 bases and 4 bases, there was a span of 4 bases. In nucleotides, the CDR3 is TGTGCCAGCAGCTTGGGACTTAATGAAAAACTGTTTTTT. Amino acids: CASSLGLNEKLFF.

As DNA, the CDR3 is TGTGCCAGCAGTTACTCGGGGGCCTCCTACTACGAGCAGTACTTC. Translated, it gives CASSYSGASYYEQYF. The V gene is TRBV6-5, the J gene TRBJ2-7; possibly TRBD1 for D (6 bases). The CDR3 loop spans 15 amino acids. V shed 0 bases and J shed 3 bases, with 12 bases lying between them. Germline values: CDR1 MNHEY, CDR2 SVGAGI.

V is TRBV30 and J is TRBJ2-1, with D tentatively TRBD2 (6 bases). Trimming pared 4 bases from V and 0 bases from J, leaving 7 bases between. CDR1 GTSNPN and CDR2 SVGIG come from the germline V gene (reference sequence). This CDR3 region has 13 residues. For the CDR3, the DNA is TGTGCCTGGACCGGGAGCTCCTACAATGAGCAGTTCTTC. As protein: CAWTGSSYNEQFF. Combining the CDR3 with reference TRBV30 and TRBJ2-1 gives the whole variable domain SQTIHQWPATLVQPVGSPLSLECTVEGTSNPNLYWYRQAAGRGLQLLFYSVGIGQISSEVPQNLSASRPQDRQFILSSKKLLLSDSGFYLCAWTGSSYNEQFFGPGTRLTVL.